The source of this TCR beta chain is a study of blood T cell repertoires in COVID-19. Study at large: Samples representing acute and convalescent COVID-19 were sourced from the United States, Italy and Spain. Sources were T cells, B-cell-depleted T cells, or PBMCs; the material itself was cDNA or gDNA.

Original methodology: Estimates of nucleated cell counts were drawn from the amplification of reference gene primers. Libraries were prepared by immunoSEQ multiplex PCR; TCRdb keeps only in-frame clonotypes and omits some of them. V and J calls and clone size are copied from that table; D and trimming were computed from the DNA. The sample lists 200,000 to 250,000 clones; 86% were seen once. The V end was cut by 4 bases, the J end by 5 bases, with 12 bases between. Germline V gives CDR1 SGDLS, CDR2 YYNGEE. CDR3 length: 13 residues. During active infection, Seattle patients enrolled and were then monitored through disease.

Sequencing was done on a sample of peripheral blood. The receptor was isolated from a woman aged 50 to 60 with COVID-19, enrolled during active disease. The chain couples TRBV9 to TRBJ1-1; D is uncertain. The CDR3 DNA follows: TGTGCCAGCAGCCCTAGCGGGGATACTGAAGCTTTCTTT. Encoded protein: CASSPSGDTEAFF.